Presented here are 26 T cell receptor beta chains from one specimen sequenced in a study of T cells in Graves' hyperthyroidism and ophthalmopathy. Researchers took RNA transcripts and amplified the TCR beta CDR3 regions from them. An initial round of RT-PCR targeting the TCR CDR3 relied on the HTBI primer set. TCRdb reanalysed the multiplex PCR reads using MiXCR and keeps one entry per CDR3 protein. This table has approximately 500,000 distinct CDR3 sequences, 46% appearing once. What was sequenced was peripheral blood or thyroid tissue (not recorded which). The receptors derive from a woman aged 18-35 years with Graves' hyperthyroidism.

CDR3 coding DNA: TGTGCCAGCAGTGGACAGGGTAGTGGCTATGGAGAGACCCAGTACTTC. Encoded protein: CASSGQGSGYGETQYF. The chain combines TRBV2 with TRBJ2-5; TRBD1 matches at 7 bases. CDR1 SNHLY and CDR2 FYNNEI come from the germline V gene. CDR3 length: 16 amino acids. V trimming: 4 bases; J trimming: 4 bases; junction bases outside the gene matches: 12.

This chain links TRBV7-2 with TRBJ1-1, with D possibly TRBD1 on 6 matching bases. The CDR3 extends over 15 amino acids. Germline CDR1 is SGHTA and CDR2 is FQGNSA. V was trimmed by 4 bases and J by 9 bases, leaving 21 bases between them. The CDR3 DNA sequence: TGTGCCAGCAGCTGGGTTCGAGCGGGAGGACAGAAAGCTTTCTTT. Amino acids: CASSWVRAGGQKAFF.

This chain uses TRBV5-1 with TRBJ1-4; 9 positions agree with TRBD1. V dropped 5 bases and J dropped 1; count of bases not matched to a gene: 6. Germline assignment: CDR1 SGHRS and CDR2 YFSETQ. This CDR3 comprises 16 residues. The CDR3 loop is CASSSGQGLTNEKLFF. DNA for the CDR3: TGCGCCAGCAGTTCGGGACAGGGTTTAACTAATGAAAAACTGTTTTTT.

This clonotype occurred a few times. The rearrangement links TRBV19 to TRBJ2-5; tentative D call: TRBD2 (6 bases). With 4 bases removed from V and 5 bases from J, the gap between germline ends came to 20 bases. The CDR3 has 16 residues. Per germline, CDR1 LNHDA and CDR2 SQIVND (reference sequence). DNA of the CDR3: TGTGCCAGTAGTACCTCGGGACTTAGGGCGCGGGAGACCCAGTACTTC. Amino acid sequence: CASSTSGLRARETQYF. Full variable domain (missing parts from reference TRBV19 and TRBJ2-5): DGGITQSPKYLFRKEGQNVTLSCEQNLNHDAMYWYRQDPGQGLRLIYYSQIVNDFQKGDIAEGYSVSREKKESFPLTVTSAQKNPTAFYLCASSTSGLRARETQYFGPGTRLLVL.

This clonotype was seen repeatedly, ten times or more. The J gene is TRBJ1-5, the V gene TRBV9; D is unresolved. Trimming pared 0 bases from V and 3 bases from J, leaving 7 bases between. The CDR3 contains 14 residues. Germline values: CDR1 SGDLS, CDR2 YYNGEE. CDR3 DNA sequence: TGTGCCAGCAGCGTAGGTGGTTACAATCAGCCCCAGCATTTT. Amino acids: CASSVGGYNQPQHF.

The rearrangement uses TRBV29-1 and TRBJ1-2; weak D call: TRBD1 (5 bases). The CDR3 length is 13 residues. Per germline, CDR1 SQVTM and CDR2 ANQGSEA. The V end lost 8 bases, the J end lost 4 bases, and 17 bases lay between the germline ends. CDR3: CSSEDPGFYGYTF. DNA for the CDR3: TGCAGCAGTGAAGACCCAGGGTTCTATGGCTACACCTTC.

This clonotype was detected a few times. The genes are TRBV12-3 or TRBV12-4 and TRBJ2-2; TRBD2 matches 10 bases. This CDR3 is built from 16 residues. The V gene end was trimmed by 7 bases and the J gene end by 6 bases; junction bases not matched to a gene: 11. CDR3 sequence reads: CASTGLAVLGPGELFF. The CDR3 DNA reads TGTGCCAGCACCGGACTAGCGGTTTTAGGACCCGGGGAGCTGTTTTTT.

V gene TRBV7-2 combines with J gene TRBJ2-6; 7 nucleotides line up with TRBD2. This CDR3 region has 16 residues. V dropped 5 bases and J dropped 4; count of bases not matched to a gene: 8. Germline assignment: CDR1 SGHTA and CDR2 FQGNSA. In nucleotides, the CDR3 is TGTGCCAGCAGCCCCAGCGGGAATGACGGGGCCAACGTCCTGACTTTC. Residues: CASSPSGNDGANVLTF. Full variable domain (outside the CDR3, taken from reference TRBV7-2 and TRBJ2-6): GAGVSQSPSNKVTEKGKDVELRCDPISGHTALYWYRQSLGQGLEFLIYFQGNSAPDKSGLPSDRFSAERTGGSVSTLTIQRTQQEDSAVYLCASSPSGNDGANVLTFGAGSRLTVL.

The chain combines TRBV7-2 with TRBJ1-1; 9 bases are a match to TRBD1. The CDR3 is made up of 17 amino acids. Germline CDR1 SGHTA, CDR2 FQGNSA. Unmatched junction bases numbered 13, after V lost 6 bases and J lost 2 bases. The CDR3 nucleotides are TGTGCCAGCAGTACCCCCGGGACAGGGACTACTAACACTGAAGCTTTCTTT. This encodes CASSTPGTGTTNTEAFF.

This clonotype showed up many times. CDR3 region: CASSERQRNSPLHF. CDR3 nucleotides: TGTGCCAGTAGTGAAAGACAGAGAAATTCACCCCTCCACTTT. The genes are TRBV19 and TRBJ1-6; perhaps TRBD1 as D (5 bases). Between the trimmed V and J ends, which lost 5 bases and 7 bases, there was a span of 12 bases. CDR3 length equals 14 residues. Germline CDR1 and CDR2: LNHDA and SQIVND (reference sequence).

This sequence joins TRBV6-5 and TRBJ2-7; 9 bases agree with TRBD2. V dropped 2 bases and J dropped 5; count of bases not matched to a gene: 10. The CDR3 loop spans 16 amino acids. CDR1 MNHEY and CDR2 SVGAGI come from the germline V gene. The CDR3 here is CASSYRGGRATDEQYF. The CDR3 DNA reads as TGTGCCAGCAGTTACCGGGGCGGGAGGGCCACCGACGAGCAGTACTTC.

The chain couples TRBV20-1 to TRBJ2-1; D possibly corresponds to TRBD2 (6 bases). V was clipped by 3 bases and J by 7 bases, with 19 bases between them. CDR1 DFQATT and CDR2 SNEGSKA come from the germline V gene (reference sequence). This CDR3 region has 15 residues. In DNA, the CDR3 is TGCAGTGCTAGTAGGGCTAGCGAACCCTCAAATGAGCAGTTCTTC. Amino acids: CSASRASEPSNEQFF.

The gene calls are TRBV6-6 and TRBJ2-5; no reliable D call. The CDR3 totals 13 residues. V was cut by 0 bases and J by 9 bases, with 11 bases left in between. Per germline, CDR1 MNHNY and CDR2 SVGAGI (reference sequence). The CDR3 DNA is TGTGCCAGCAGTTACTCGATGGATCAGCCCCAGTACTTC. This codes for CASSYSMDQPQYF.

In its sample, this clonotype was seen a few times. The chain combines TRBV2 with TRBJ2-5, with TRBD2 matching over 9 bases. The CDR3 spans 15 residues. Germline values: CDR1 SNHLY, CDR2 FYNNEI. After removal of 7 bases from V and 5 bases from J, the junction contained 11 bases not matched to a gene. The chain's CDR3 is CASTLAGEPRETQYF. CDR3 coding DNA: TGTGCCAGCACCTTAGCGGGGGAACCTCGGGAGACCCAGTACTTC.

This clonotype was found many times. This chain uses TRBV10-2 with TRBJ2-7; D is unclear. Germline V gene lookup returns CDR1 WSHSY and CDR2 SAAADI. There are 14 residues in the CDR3. V was shortened by 3 bases and J by 2 bases, with 11 bases between the two germline ends. CDR3 bases: TGCGCCAGCAGTGATTCAACTGTACCCTACGAGCAGTACTTC. Residues: CASSDSTVPYEQYF.

This clonotype has at least ten counts. V and J are TRBV7-9 and TRBJ1-6; D may be TRBD1 (6 bases). Germline V gene data show CDR1 as SEHNR and CDR2 as FQNEAQ (reference sequence). This CDR3 has 13 amino acids. V lost 1 base and J lost 11, with 9 bases in between. CDR3: CASSLGEGAPLHF. The CDR3, as DNA: TGTGCCAGCAGCTTAGGAGAGGGGGCACCCCTCCACTTT.

At least ten counts were recorded for this clonotype. The chain combines TRBV20-1 with TRBJ1-1, with D uncertain. Germline V gives CDR1 DFQATT, CDR2 SNEGSKA (reference sequence). The CDR3 totals 12 residues. V lost 7 bases, J lost 3 bases, and 12 bases lay in between. DNA for the CDR3: TGCAGTGGTTTAACAACAGACACTGAAGCTTTCTTT. Its protein product is CSGLTTDTEAFF.

The V gene is TRBV6-1, the J gene TRBJ1-6; 7 bases map to TRBD1. The germline V gene has CDR1 MNHNS and CDR2 SASEGT. V lost 6 bases and J lost 10; bases outside the gene matches: 9. The CDR3 contains 14 residues. The CDR3 sequence: CASSNGQAGSPLHF. The CDR3 coding sequence is TGTGCCAGCAGCAATGGACAGGCGGGCTCACCCCTCCACTTT.

This chain uses TRBV12-3 or TRBV12-4 with TRBJ2-7; 12 nucleotides agree with TRBD1. Trimming cost V 5 bases and J 6 bases; bases outside gene matches: 5. The CDR3 loop spans 14 amino acids. CDR3 region: CASSPGTGGGEQYF. CDR3 bases: TGTGCCAGCAGTCCCGGGACAGGGGGCGGCGAGCAGTACTTC.

Remarks on this clonotype: The CDR3 does not close with the conserved phenylalanine or tryptophan, likely indicating a read error. No DNA is shown, since the ends of the CDR3 on it are uncertain; the CDR3 is the one TCRdb lists. This sequence joins TRBV2 and TRBJ1-6; the table's D call of TRBD1 was not tested on the DNA. The CDR3 sequence runs 14 residues, both termini included. From germline, CDR1 is SNHLY and CDR2 FYNNEI. The CDR3 loop reads CASSEASGSPRQNY.

There are many counts of this clonotype. The V and J genes are TRBV6-5 and TRBJ1-2; tentative D call: TRBD1 (6 bases). Trimming removed 8 bases at V and 1 base at J, with 14 bases between. The germline V gene has CDR1 MNHEY and CDR2 SVGAGI. The CDR3 is made up of 14 amino acids. CDR3 in amino acids: CASGYSDSNYGYTF. The CDR3 DNA reads as TGTGCCAGCGGGTATTCGGACAGTAACTATGGCTACACCTTC.

This clonotype was observed at least ten times. The junction differs from germline at one of its ends, possibly a read error. This chain links TRBV29-1 with TRBJ1-5; D is undetermined. CDR3 length equals 12 residues. Germline V gives CDR1 SQVTM, CDR2 ANQGSEA. The CDR3 here is CSVKESNQPQHF. CDR3 coding DNA: TGCAGCGTTAAAGAGAGCAATCAGCCCCAGCATTTT.

The V gene is TRBV12-3 or TRBV12-4, the J gene TRBJ2-7; perhaps TRBD1 as D (6 bases). This CDR3 contains 16 residues. Trimming took off 3 bases at V and 2 bases at J, with 17 bases between the two ends. CDR3 amino acids: CASSLDSGAGAYEQYF. In DNA, the CDR3 is TGTGCCAGCAGTTTGGATTCAGGGGCAGGGGCCTACGAGCAGTACTTC.

The chain links TRBV7-2 to TRBJ2-2; D is perhaps TRBD1 (5 bases). V gave up 8 bases and J gave up 5 bases, with 21 bases separating them. There are 16 residues in the CDR3. Germline assignment: CDR1 SGHTA and CDR2 FQGNSA. CDR3 nucleotide sequence: TGTGCCAGCTTTCACTACGGGCCAGGGCGGACCGGGGAGCTGTTTTTT. It encodes CASFHYGPGRTGELFF.

This clonotype was detected only a few times. The CDR3 does not end in the conserved phenylalanine or tryptophan, so this is likely a read error. The chain recombines TRBV5-1 with TRBJ1-5; tentatively, D is TRBD1 (6 bases). The CDR3 consists of 14 residues. Trimming left V 0 bases short and J 4 bases short, with 8 bases between. The germline CDR1 and CDR2 sequences are SGHRS and YFSETQ. This chain's CDR3 is CASSLGGGNQPQHL. The CDR3 DNA sequence: TGCGCCAGCAGCTTGGGAGGGGGGAATCAGCCCCAGCATCTT.

This chain joins TRBV2 and TRBJ2-5; D is uncertain. The assigned J gene may be wrong: the sequence end matches TRBJ2-1 better. This CDR3 contains 10 residues. Germline loops: CDR1 SNHLY, CDR2 FYNNEI. The CDR3 bases are TGTGCCAGCAGTTTCGGGGAGCAGTTCTTC. Protein: CASSFGEQFF.